This T cell receptor (beta chain) is from a study of beta chain features in type 1 diabetes. Study-level results: TCRB CDR3s were moderately but significantly shorter in Type 1 diabetes patients in all four CD4+ subsets.

There are 18 residues in the CDR3. Germline assignment: CDR1 SGHTA and CDR2 FQGTGA. Trimming left V 4 bases short and J 0 bases short, with 16 bases between. Notes on this clone: Its target is not known.

Every donor had blood drawn once into heparin, around 120 mL on average. Staining for CD45RO/CCR7/CD25/CD127/CD95/CD27 allowed sorting of CD4+ naive, central memory, regulatory and stem cell-like memory cells. The entirety of the isolated RNA underwent reverse transcription, so expressed TCRB transcripts were sequenced. Profiled with immunoSEQ multiplex PCR; TCRdb holds only in-frame clones, not every one. The sample holds some 500,000 clones, over 9.5% seen once. Sequencing used naive CD4+ T cells from blood. V and J are TRBV7-3 and TRBJ2-6; D might be TRBD1 or TRBD2, each matching 5 bases. This TCR was sampled from a young woman in good health. CDR3 coding DNA: TGTGCCAGCAGCTCAGACGGGACGGCGAGCTCTGGGGCCAACGTCCTGACTTTC. Translation gives CASSSDGTASSGANVLTF. The full variable domain, in which reference TRBV7-3 and TRBJ2-6 provide the parts outside the CDR3, is GAGVSQTPSNKVTEKGKYVELRCDPISGHTALYWYRQSLGQGPEFLIYFQGTGAADDSGLPNDRFFAVRPEGSVSTLKIQRTERGDSAVYLCASSSDGTASSGANVLTFGAGSRLTVL.